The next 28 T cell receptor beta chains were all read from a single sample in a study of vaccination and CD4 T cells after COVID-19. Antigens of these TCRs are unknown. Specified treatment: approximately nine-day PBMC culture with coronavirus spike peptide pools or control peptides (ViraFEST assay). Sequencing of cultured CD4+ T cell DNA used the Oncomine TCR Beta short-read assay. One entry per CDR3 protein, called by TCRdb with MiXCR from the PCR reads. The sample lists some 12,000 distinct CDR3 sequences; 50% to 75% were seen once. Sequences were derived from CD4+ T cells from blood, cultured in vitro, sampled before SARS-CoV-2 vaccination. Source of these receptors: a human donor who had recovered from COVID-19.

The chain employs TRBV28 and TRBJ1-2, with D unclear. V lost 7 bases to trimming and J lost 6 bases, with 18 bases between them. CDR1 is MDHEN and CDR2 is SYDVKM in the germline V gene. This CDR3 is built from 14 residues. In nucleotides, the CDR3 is TGTGCCAGCACTCCGCCGGGTAGGGTCGATGGCTACACCTTC. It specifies CASTPPGRVDGYTF.

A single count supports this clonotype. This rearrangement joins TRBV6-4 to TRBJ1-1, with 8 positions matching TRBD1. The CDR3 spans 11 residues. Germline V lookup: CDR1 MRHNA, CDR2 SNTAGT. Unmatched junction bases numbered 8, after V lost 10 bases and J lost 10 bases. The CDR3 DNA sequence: TGTGCCATCAGGCAGGGGGCGGGAGCTTTCTTT. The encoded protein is CAIRQGAGAFF.

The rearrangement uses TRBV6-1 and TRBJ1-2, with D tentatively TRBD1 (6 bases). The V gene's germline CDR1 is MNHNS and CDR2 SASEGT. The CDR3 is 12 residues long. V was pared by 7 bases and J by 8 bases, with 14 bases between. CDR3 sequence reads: CASTGGAGGYTF. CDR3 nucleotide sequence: TGTGCCAGCACGGGGGGCGCGGGAGGCTACACCTTC.

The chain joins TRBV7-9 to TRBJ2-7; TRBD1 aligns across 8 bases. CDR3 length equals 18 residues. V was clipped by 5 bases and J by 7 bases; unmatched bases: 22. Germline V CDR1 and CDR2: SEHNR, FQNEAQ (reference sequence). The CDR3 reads CASSRFSSTAGGPGEQYF. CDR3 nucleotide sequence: TGTGCCAGCAGCCGCTTCTCCAGCACGGCAGGGGGCCCGGGGGAGCAGTACTTC.

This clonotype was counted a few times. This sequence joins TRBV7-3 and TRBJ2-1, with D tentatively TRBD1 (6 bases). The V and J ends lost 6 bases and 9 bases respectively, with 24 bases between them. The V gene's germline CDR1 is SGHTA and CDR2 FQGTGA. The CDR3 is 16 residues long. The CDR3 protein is CASSLPVRDTRGEQFF. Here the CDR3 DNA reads TGTGCCAGCAGTTTACCCGTCCGGGACACCCGCGGTGAGCAGTTCTTC.

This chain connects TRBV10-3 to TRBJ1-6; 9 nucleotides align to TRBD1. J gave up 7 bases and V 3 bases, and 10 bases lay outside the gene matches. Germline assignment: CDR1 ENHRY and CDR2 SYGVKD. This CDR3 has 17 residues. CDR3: CAISDSRTGTGNSPLHF. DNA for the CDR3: TGTGCCATCAGTGACTCGCGTACCGGGACAGGGAATTCACCCCTCCACTTT.

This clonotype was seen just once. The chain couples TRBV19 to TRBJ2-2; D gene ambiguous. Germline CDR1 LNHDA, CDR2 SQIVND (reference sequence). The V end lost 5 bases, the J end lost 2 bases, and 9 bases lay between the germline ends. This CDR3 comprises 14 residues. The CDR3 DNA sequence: TGTGCCAGTAGTCGCCGAGGTAACACCGGGGAGCTGTTTTTT. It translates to CASSRRGNTGELFF.

The CDR3 spells CSAQGLAGQSYNEQFF. CDR3 coding DNA: TGCAGTGCCCAGGGACTAGCGGGACAATCCTACAATGAGCAGTTCTTC. V is TRBV20-1 and J is TRBJ2-1; 13 bases fit TRBD2. V gave up 6 bases and J gave up 1 base; unmatched junction bases: 6. This CDR3 is built from 16 residues. CDR1 is DFQATT and CDR2 is SNEGSKA in the germline V gene (reference sequence).

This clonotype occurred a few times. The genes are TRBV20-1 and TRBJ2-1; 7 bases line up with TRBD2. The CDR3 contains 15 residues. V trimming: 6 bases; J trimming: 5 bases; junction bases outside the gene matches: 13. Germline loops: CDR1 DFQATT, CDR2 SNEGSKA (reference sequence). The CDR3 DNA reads TGCAGTGCCCAGGATATCACTAGCGTTGACAATGAGCAGTTCTTC. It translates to CSAQDITSVDNEQFF.

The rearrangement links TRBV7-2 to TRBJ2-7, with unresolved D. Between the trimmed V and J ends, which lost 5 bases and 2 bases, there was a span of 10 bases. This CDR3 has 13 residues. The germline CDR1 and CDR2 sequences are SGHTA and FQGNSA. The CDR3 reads CASSPLLAYEQYF. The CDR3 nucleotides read TGTGCCAGCAGCCCCCTCCTCGCCTACGAGCAGTACTTC.

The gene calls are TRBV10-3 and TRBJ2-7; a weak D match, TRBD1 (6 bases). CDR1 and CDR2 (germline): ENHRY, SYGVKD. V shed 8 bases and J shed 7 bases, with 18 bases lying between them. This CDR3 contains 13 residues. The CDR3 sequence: CAIGDTQDREQYF. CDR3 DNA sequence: TGTGCCATCGGGGACACCCAGGATCGGGAGCAGTACTTC.

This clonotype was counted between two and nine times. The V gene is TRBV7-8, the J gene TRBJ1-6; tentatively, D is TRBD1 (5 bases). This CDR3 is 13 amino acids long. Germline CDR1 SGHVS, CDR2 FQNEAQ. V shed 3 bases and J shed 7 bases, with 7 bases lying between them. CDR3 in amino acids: CASSLQGNSPLHF. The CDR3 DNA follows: TGTGCCAGCAGCTTGCAGGGAAATTCACCCCTCCACTTT.

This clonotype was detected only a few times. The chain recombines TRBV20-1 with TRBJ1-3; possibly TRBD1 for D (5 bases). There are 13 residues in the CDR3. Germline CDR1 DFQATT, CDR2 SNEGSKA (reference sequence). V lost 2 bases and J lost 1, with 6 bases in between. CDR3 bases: TGCAGTGCTAGACAGGGATCTGGAAACACCATATATTTT. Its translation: CSARQGSGNTIYF.

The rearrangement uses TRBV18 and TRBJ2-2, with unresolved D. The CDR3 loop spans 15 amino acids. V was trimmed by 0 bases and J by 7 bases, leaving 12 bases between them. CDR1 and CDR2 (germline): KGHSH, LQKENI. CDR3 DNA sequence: TGTGCCAGCTCACCACCCTCGCTCCGGCACGGGGAGCTGTTTTTT. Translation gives CASSPPSLRHGELFF. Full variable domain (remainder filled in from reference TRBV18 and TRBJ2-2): NAGVMQNPRHLVRRRGQEARLRCSPMKGHSHVYWYRQLPEEGLKFMVYLQKENIIDESGMPKERFSAEFPKEGPSILRIQQVVRGDSAAYFCASSPPSLRHGELFFGEGSRLTVL.

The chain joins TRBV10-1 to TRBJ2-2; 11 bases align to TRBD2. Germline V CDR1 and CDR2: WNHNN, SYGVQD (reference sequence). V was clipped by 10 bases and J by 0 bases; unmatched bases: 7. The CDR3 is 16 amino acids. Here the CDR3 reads CATFTSGSSNTGELFF. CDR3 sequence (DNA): TGCGCCACCTTTACTAGCGGGAGTTCGAACACCGGGGAGCTGTTTTTT.

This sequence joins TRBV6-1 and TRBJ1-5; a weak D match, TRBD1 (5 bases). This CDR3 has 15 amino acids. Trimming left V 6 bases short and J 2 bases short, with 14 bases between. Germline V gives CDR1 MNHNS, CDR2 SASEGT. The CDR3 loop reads CASSAGKRGNQPQHF. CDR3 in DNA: TGTGCCAGCAGCGCAGGGAAGAGGGGCAATCAGCCCCAGCATTTT.

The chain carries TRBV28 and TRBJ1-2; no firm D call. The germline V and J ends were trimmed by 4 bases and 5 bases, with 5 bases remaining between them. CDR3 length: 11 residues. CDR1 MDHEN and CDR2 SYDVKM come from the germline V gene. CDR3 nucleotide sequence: TGTGCCAGCAGTTCGCGATATGGCTACACCTTC. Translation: CASSSRYGYTF.

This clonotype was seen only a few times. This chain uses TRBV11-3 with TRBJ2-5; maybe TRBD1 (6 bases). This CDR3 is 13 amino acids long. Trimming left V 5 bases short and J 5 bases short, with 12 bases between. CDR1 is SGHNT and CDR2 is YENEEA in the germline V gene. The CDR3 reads CASSGGQWETQYF. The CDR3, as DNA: TGTGCCAGCAGCGGGGGACAATGGGAGACCCAGTACTTC.

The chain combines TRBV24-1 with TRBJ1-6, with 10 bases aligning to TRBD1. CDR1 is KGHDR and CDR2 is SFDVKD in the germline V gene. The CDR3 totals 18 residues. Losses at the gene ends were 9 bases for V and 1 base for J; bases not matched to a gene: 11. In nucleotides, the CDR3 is TGTGCCACCCGAAAGCGAAGGACAGGGGGGTCCTATAATTCACCCCTCCACTTT. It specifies CATRKRRTGGSYNSPLHF.

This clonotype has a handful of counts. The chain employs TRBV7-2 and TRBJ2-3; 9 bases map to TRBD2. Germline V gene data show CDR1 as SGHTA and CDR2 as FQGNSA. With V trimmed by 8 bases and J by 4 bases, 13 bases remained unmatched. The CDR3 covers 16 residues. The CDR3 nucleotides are TGTGCCAGCCAACGGGTAGCGGGAGCTTATTCAGATACGCAGTATTTT. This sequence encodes CASQRVAGAYSDTQYF.

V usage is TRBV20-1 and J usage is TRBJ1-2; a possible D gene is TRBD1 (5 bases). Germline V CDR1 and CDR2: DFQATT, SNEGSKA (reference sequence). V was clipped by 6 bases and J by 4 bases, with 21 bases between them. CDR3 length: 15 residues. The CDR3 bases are TGCAGTGCCGCTACCAGAAATCCAAGGGGCTATGGCTACACCTTC. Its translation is CSAATRNPRGYGYTF.

CDR3 coding DNA: TGTGCCAGCATTTTCGCGGCTTTTGGTGAGCAGTACTTC. Protein: CASIFAAFGEQYF. The chain links TRBV6-1 to TRBJ2-7; D gene uncertain. The CDR3 consists of 13 residues. Germline lookup yields CDR1 MNHNS and CDR2 SASEGT. Trimming removed 7 bases from V and 7 bases from J, with 17 bases in between.

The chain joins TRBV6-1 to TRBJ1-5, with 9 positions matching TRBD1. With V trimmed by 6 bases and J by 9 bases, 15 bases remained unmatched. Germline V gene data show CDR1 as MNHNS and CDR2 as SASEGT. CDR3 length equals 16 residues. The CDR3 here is CASRTTGQGSYGPQHF. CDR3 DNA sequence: TGTGCCAGCAGGACTACCGGACAGGGGTCATATGGGCCCCAGCATTTT.

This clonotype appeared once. Written as DNA, the CDR3 is TGCGCCAGCAGCTTGGAACCCGGGGGGGCCACAGATACGCAGTATTTT. Its translation is CASSLEPGGATDTQYF. The chain has TRBV5-1 and TRBJ2-3, with 8 nucleotides matching TRBD2. There are 16 residues in the CDR3. The germline CDR1 and CDR2 sequences are SGHRS and YFSETQ. V lost 0 bases to trimming and J lost 2 bases; unmatched junction nucleotides: 5.

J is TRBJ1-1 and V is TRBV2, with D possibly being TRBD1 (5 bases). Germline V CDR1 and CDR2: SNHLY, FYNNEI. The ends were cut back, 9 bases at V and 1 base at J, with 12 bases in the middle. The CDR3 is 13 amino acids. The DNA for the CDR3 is TGTGCCAGGTCCCGGGACCCGAACACTGAAGCTTTCTTT. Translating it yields CARSRDPNTEAFF. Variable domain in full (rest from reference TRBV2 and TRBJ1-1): EPEVTQTPSHQVTQMGQEVILRCVPISNHLYFYWYRQILGQKVEFLVSFYNNEISEKSEIFDDQFSVERPDGSNFTLKIRSTKLEDSAMYFCARSRDPNTEAFFGQGTRLTVV.

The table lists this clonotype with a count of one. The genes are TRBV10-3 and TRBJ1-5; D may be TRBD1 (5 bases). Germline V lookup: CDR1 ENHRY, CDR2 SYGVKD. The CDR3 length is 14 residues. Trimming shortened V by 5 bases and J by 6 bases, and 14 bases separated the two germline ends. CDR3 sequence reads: CAISIGGGSQPQHF. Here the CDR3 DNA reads TGTGCCATCAGTATCGGGGGGGGAAGTCAGCCCCAGCATTTT.

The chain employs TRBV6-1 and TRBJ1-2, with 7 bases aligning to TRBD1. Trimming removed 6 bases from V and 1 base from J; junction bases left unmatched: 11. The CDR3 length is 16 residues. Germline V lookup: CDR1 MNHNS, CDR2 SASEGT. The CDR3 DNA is TGTGCCAGCAGACCGGACGACAGGGCCAGTAACTATGGCTACACCTTC. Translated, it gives CASRPDDRASNYGYTF.

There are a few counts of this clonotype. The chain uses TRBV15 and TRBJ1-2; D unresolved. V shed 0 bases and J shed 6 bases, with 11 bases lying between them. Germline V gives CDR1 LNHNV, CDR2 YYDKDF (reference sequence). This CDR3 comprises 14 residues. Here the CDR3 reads CATSRDRSFHGYTF. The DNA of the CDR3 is TGTGCCACCAGCAGAGATCGGTCCTTCCATGGCTACACCTTC.